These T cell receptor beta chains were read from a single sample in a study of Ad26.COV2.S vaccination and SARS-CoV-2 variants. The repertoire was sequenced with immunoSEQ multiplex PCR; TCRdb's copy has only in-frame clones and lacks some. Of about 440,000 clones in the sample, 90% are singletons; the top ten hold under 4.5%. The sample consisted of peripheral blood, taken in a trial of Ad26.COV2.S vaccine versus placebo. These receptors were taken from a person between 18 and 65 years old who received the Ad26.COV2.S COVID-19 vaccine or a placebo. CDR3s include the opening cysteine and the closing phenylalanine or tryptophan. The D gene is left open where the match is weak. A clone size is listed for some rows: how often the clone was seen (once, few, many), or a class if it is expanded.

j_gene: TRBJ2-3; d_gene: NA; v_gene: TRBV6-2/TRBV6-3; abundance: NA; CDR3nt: TGTGCCAGCAGTTACTCTTTATTCCGCGATACGCAGTATTTT; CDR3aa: CASSYSLFRDTQYF
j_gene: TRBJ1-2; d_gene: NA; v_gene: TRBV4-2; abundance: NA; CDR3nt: TGTGCCAGCAGCCAAGCCGAACAGGGACTCGGGAAGCGTTTTGGCTACACCTTC; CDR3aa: CASSQAEQGLGKRFGYTF
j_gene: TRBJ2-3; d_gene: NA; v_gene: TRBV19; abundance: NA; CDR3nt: TGTGCCAGTAGTACCGGCACAGTAGGCACAGATACGCAGTATTTT; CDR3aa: CASSTGTVGTDTQYF
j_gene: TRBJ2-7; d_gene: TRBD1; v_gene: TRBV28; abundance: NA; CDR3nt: TGTGCCAGCAGGGGACAGGCTACCTACGAGCAGTACTTC; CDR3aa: CASRGQATYEQYF
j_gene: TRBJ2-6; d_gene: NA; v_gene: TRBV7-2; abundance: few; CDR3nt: TGTGCCAGCACCCCACCCTCCTCTGGGGCCAACGTCCTGACTTTC; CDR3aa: CASTPPSSGANVLTF
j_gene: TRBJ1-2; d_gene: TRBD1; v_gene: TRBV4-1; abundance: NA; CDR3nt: TGCGCCAGCAGCCAAGATAGGGGACAGGGGGTTTATGGCTACACCTTC; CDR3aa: CASSQDRGQGVYGYTF
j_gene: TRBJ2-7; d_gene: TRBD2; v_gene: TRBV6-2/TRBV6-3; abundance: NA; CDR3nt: TGTGCCAGCAGTTACAAACCTAGCGGCGAGCAGTACTTC; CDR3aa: CASSYKPSGEQYF
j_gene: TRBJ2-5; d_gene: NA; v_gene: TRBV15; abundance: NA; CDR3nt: TGTGCCACCAGCAGAGATCATGGCTTTCAAGAGACCCAGTACTTC; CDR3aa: CATSRDHGFQETQYF
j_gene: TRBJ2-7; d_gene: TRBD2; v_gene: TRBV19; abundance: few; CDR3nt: TGTGCCAGTAGCACAGGACTAGACTACTACGAGCAGTACTTC; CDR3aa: CASSTGLDYYEQYF
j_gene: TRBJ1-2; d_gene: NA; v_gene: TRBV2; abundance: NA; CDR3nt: TGTGCCAGCACCCCACAAACACCCTATGGCTACACCTTC; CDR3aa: CASTPQTPYGYTF
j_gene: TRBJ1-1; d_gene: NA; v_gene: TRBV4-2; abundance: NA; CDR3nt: TGTGCCAGCAGCCATGACCCCTCGGGGGTTAGCGGCACTGAAGCTTTCTTT; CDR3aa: CASSHDPSGVSGTEAFF
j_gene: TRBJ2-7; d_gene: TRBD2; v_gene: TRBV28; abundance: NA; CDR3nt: TGTGCCAGCAGTTTAAGGGGCGGACTAGCGGCCGAGCAGTACTTC; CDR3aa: CASSLRGGLAAEQYF
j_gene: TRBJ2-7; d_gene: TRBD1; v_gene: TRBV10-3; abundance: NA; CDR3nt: TGTGCCATCACGCCACAGGGGGCTGACGAGCAGTACTTC; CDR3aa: CAITPQGADEQYF
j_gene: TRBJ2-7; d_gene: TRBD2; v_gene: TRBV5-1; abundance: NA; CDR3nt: TGCGCCAGCAGCTTGGTAGCGGGAACCTACGAGCAGTACTTC; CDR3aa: CASSLVAGTYEQYF
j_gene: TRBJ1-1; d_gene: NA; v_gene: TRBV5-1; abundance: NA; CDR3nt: TGCGCCAGCAGCTTGGACCCTAACACTGAAGCTTTCTTT; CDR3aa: CASSLDPNTEAFF
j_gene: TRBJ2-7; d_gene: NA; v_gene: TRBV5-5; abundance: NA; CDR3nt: TGTGCCAGCAGCTTGTCCCTCTACGAGCAGTACTTC; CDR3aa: CASSLSLYEQYF
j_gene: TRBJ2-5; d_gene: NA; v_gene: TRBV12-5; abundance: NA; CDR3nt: TGTGCTAGTGGCCAGTCCTCGCAAGAGACCCAGTACTTC; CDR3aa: CASGQSSQETQYF
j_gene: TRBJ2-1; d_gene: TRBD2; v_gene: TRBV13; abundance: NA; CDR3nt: TGTGCCAGCAGCTCGGCACCCGGGACTAGCGGCAATGAGCAGTTCTTC; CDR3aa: CASSSAPGTSGNEQFF
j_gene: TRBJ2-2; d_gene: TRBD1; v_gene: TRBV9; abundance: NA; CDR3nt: TGTGCCAGCAGCGAGGACAGGGCGAACACCGGGGAGCTGTTTTTT; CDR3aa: CASSEDRANTGELFF
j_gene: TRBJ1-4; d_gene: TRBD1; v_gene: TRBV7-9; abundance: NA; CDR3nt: TGTGCCAGCAGCTCCCCCCGGGACAGAGGAAATGAAAAACTGTTTTTT; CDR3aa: CASSSPRDRGNEKLFF
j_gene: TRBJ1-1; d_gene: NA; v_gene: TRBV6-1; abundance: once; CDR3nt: TGTGCCAGCAGTGAAAGACAGAACACTGAAGCTTTCTTT; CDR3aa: CASSERQNTEAFF
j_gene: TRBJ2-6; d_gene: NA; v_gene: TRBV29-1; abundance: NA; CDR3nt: TGCAGCGTTGAGTTGGACAGTCCGTCTGGGGCCAACGTCCTGACTTTC; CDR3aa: CSVELDSPSGANVLTF
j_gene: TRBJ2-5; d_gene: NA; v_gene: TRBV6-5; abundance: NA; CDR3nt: TGTGCCAGCAGTCGCGCCGTAGAGGAGACCCAGTACTTC; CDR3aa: CASSRAVEETQYF
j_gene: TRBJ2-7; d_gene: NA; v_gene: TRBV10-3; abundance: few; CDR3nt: TGTGCCATCAGTGAGTCGAAAAGCGGTCCGGGGGAGCAGTACTTC; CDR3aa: CAISESKSGPGEQYF
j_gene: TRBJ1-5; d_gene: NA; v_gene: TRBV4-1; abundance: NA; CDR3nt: TGCGCCAGCAGCCCGGGCCTAGGTCAGCCCCAGCATTTT; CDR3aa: CASSPGLGQPQHF
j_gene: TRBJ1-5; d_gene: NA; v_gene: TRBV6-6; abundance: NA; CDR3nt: TGTGCCAGCAGTGGACCAAATCAGCCCCAGCATTTT; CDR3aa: CASSGPNQPQHF
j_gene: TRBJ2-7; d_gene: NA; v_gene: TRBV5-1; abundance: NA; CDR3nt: TGCGCCAGCAGCCCGACCCAATACGAGCAGTACTTC; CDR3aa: CASSPTQYEQYF
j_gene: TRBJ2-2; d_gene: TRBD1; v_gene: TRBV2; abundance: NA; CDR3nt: TGTGCCAGCAGTGCTGACAGGGGGGGAACCGGGGAGCTGTTTTTT; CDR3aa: CASSADRGGTGELFF
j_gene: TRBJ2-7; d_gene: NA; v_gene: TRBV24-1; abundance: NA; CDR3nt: TGTGCCACCAGTGATGGGGACCAACAGGTTATCACCTCCTACGAGCAGTACTTC; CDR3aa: CATSDGDQQVITSYEQYF
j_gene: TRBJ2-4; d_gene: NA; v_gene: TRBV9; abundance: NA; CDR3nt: TGTGCCAGCAGCGTAGACGGTGCCCTAGCCAAAAACATTCAGTACTTC; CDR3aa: CASSVDGALAKNIQYF
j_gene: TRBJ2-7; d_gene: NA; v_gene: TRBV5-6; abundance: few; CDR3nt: TGTGCCAGCAGCTTGTTTTACGAGCAGTACTTC; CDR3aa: CASSLFYEQYF
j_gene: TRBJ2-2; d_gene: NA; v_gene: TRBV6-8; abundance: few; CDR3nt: TGTGCCAGCAGTTCTGGTGCGAACACCGGGGAGCTGTTTTTT; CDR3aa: CASSSGANTGELFF
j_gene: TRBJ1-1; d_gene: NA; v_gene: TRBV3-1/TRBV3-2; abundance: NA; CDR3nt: TGTGCCAGCAGTTTCAGAGGGAACACTGAAGCTTTCTTT; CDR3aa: CASSFRGNTEAFF
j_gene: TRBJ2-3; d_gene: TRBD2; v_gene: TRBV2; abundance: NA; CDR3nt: TGTGCCAGCAGTTCCGGACTAGCGGGAGGGCCAGGAGATACGCAGTATTTT; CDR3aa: CASSSGLAGGPGDTQYF
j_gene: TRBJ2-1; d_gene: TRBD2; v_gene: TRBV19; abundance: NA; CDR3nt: TGTGCCAGTAGGCCATCCGGGACTAGCGTCCACAATGAGCAGTTCTTC; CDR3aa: CASRPSGTSVHNEQFF
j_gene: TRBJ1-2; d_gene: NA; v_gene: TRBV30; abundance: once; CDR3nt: TGTGCCTGGCCGGAGGCCGGGGATGGCTACACCTTC; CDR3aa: CAWPEAGDGYTF
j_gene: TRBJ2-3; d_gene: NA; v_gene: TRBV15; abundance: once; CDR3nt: TGTGCCACCAGCAGAGATCGCGGGTTAAGCACAGATACGCAGTATTTT; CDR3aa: CATSRDRGLSTDTQYF
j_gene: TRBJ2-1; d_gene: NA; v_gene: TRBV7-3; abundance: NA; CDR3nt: TGTGCCAGCAGCTACAGACCTTACAATGAGCAGTTCTTC; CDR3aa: CASSYRPYNEQFF
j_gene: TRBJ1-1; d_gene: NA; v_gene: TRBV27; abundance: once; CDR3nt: TGTGCCAGCAGTTTATGGGGGAGCGATCCGGACACTGAAGCTTTCTTT; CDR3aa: CASSLWGSDPDTEAFF
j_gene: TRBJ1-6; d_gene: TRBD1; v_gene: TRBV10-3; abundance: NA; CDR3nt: TGTGCCATCAGTGCTGACAGGGGTTCACCCCTCCACTTT; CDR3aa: CAISADRGSPLHF
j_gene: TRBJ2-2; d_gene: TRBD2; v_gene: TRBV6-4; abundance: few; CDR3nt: TGTGCCAGCCGGGTGCTAGCGGGAGGTACCGGGGAGCTGTTTTTT; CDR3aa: CASRVLAGGTGELFF
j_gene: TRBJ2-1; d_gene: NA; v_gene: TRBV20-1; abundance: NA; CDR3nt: TGCAGTGCTAGAGATCAGAGTGAGCAGTTCTTC; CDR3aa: CSARDQSEQFF
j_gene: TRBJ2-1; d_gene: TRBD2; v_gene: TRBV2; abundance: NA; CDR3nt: TGTGCCAGCGAGCGGGAGCCCTACAATGAGCAGTTCTTC; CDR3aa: CASEREPYNEQFF
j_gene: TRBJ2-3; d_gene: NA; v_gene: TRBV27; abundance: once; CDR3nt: TGTGCCAGCAGCTTGTCGTCGCCAGATTTTAATACGCAGTATTTT; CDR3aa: CASSLSSPDFNTQYF